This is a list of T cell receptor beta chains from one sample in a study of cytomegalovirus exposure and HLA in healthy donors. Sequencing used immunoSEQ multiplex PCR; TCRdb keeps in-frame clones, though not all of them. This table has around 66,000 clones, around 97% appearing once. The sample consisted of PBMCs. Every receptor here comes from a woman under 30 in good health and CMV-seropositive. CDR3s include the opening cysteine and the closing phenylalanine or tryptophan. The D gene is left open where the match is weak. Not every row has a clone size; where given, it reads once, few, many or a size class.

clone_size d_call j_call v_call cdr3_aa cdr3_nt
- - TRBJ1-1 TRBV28 CASSLYGRPTEAFF TGTGCCAGCAGTTTATATGGCAGGCCCACTGAAGCTTTCTTT
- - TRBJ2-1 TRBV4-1 CASSQVGQGFYNEQFF TGCGCCAGCAGCCAAGTCGGGCAGGGATTCTACAATGAGCAGTTCTTC
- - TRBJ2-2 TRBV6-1 CASSQHPRTGELFF TGTGCCAGCAGTCAACACCCGAGGACCGGGGAGCTGTTTTTT
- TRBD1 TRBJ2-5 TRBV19 CASSPTGAETQYF TGTGCCAGTAGTCCGACAGGGGCAGAGACCCAGTACTTC
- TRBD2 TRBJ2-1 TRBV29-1 CSVIASGSSYNEQFF TGCAGCGTTATAGCTAGCGGGAGCTCCTACAATGAGCAGTTCTTC
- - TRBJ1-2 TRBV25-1 CASSAKSGGRTVLGYTF TGTGCCAGCAGTGCCAAATCCGGGGGGCGGACAGTCCTCGGCTACACCTTC
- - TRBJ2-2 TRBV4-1 CASSQVTGFQTGELFF TGCGCCAGCAGCCAAGTCACGGGATTCCAGACCGGGGAGCTGTTTTTT
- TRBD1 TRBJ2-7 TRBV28 CASRREQGQIWDEQYF TGTGCCAGCAGGAGAGAACAGGGGCAAATTTGGGACGAGCAGTACTTC
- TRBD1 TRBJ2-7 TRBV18 CASSPKGQLYEQYF TGTGCCAGCTCACCTAAGGGACAGCTCTACGAGCAGTACTTC
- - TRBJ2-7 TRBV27 CASSLLRESTYEQYF TGTGCCAGCAGTTTATTAAGGGAGTCAACCTACGAGCAGTACTTC
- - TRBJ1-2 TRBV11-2 CASSPRRGTNYGYTF TGTGCCAGCAGCCCCCGGCGGGGTACGAACTATGGCTACACCTTC
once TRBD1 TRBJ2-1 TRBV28 CASKETGGPNEQFF TGTGCCAGCAAGGAGACAGGGGGCCCGAATGAGCAGTTCTTC
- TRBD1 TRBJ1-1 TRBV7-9 CASSRTGELAEAFF TGTGCCAGCAGTCGGACAGGGGAATTGGCTGAAGCTTTCTTT
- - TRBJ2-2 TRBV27 CASSFTHPSINGELFF TGTGCCAGCAGTTTCACACACCCTTCAATCAACGGGGAGCTGTTTTTT
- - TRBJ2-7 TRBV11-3 CASSLKREVRSGSYEQYF TGTGCCAGCAGCTTAAAAAGGGAGGTAAGGTCGGGGTCCTACGAGCAGTACTTC
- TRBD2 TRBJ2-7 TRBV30 CAWTSGSYEQYF TGTGCCTGGACTAGCGGGAGCTACGAGCAGTACTTC
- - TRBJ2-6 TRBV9 CASSAQGTGANVLTF TGTGCCAGCAGCGCTCAGGGTACTGGGGCCAACGTCCTGACTTTC
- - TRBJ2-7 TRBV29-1 CSVYENNRDRYF TGCAGCGTCTACGAAAATAACAGGGACCGTTACTTC
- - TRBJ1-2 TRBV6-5 CASSYVPGEGVGYTF TGTGCCAGCAGTTACGTCCCAGGGGAGGGAGTTGGCTACACCTTC
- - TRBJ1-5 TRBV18 CASSFESRSNQPQHF TGTGCCAGCTCATTTGAGAGCAGGTCCAATCAGCCCCAGCATTTT
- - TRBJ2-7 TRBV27 CASSKDSYEQYF TGTGCCAGCAGCAAGGACAGCTACGAGCAGTACTTC
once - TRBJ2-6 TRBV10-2 CAGAQGRSGANVLTF TGCGCCGGGGCACAGGGCCGGTCTGGGGCCAACGTCCTGACTTTC
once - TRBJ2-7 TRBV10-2 CASNEGRAYEQYF TGCGCCAGCAACGAGGGTAGAGCCTACGAGCAGTACTTC
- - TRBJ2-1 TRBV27 CASGGRAYPKNDEQFF TGTGCCAGCGGTGGCAGGGCGTACCCGAAAAATGATGAGCAGTTCTTC
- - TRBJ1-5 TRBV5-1 CASSAGRYQPQHF TGCGCCAGCAGCGCCGGGAGATATCAGCCCCAGCATTTT
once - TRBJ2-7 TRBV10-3 CASRGGGYEQYF TGTGCCAGCAGAGGGGGGGGTTACGAGCAGTACTTC
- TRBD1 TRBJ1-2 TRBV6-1 CASSEGDRGDGYTF TGTGCCAGCAGTGAAGGCGACAGGGGGGATGGCTACACCTTC
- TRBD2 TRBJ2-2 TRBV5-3 CARSSGLAGDSGELFF TGTGCCAGAAGCTCGGGACTAGCGGGAGACTCCGGGGAGCTGTTTTTT
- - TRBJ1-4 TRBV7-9 CASSSRTESNEKLFF TGTGCCAGCAGCTCCCGGACAGAATCTAATGAAAAACTGTTTTTT
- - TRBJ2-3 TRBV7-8 CASSFNSRADTQYF TGTGCCAGCAGCTTTAATTCACGGGCAGATACGCAGTATTTT
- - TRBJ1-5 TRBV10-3 CAISAGTRTNQPQHF TGTGCCATCAGCGCCGGGACAAGGACTAATCAGCCCCAGCATTTT
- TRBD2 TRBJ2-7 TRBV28 CASSPHRTLAESSYEQYF TGTGCCAGCAGTCCCCATCGGACTCTAGCGGAGAGCTCCTACGAGCAGTACTTC
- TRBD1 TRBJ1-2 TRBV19 CASSIPGQPDGYTF TGTGCCAGTAGTATCCCGGGACAGCCGGATGGCTACACCTTC
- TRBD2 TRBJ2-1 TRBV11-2 CASSSGLKQFF TGTGCCAGCAGCTCGGGACTAAAGCAGTTCTTC
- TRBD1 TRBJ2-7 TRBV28 CASTPSQQGSYEQYF TGTGCCAGCACCCCCAGCCAACAGGGGTCCTACGAGCAGTACTTC
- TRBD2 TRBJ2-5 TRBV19 CASSPKSSGRFQETQYF TGTGCCAGTAGTCCCAAGAGTAGCGGGAGGTTTCAAGAGACCCAGTACTTC
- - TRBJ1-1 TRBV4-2 CASSQETGLNTEAFF TGTGCCAGCAGCCAAGAGACAGGACTGAACACTGAAGCTTTCTTT
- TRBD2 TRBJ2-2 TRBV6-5 CASRQSGRVTGELFF TGTGCCAGCAGACAAAGCGGGAGGGTCACCGGGGAGCTGTTTTTT
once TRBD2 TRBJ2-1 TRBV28 CASNSHSRTSFRSDEQFF TGTGCCAGCAACAGTCACTCGCGGACTAGTTTTAGGTCGGATGAGCAGTTCTTC
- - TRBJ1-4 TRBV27 CASSPTSFVKLFF TGTGCCAGCAGTCCCACATCTTTCGTAAAACTGTTTTTT
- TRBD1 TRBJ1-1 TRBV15 CATSRDVRSFGTGDTEAFF TGTGCCACCAGCAGAGATGTGAGGTCGTTTGGGACAGGGGACACTGAAGCTTTCTTT
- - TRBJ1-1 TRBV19 CASSPTGVLTEAFF TGTGCCAGTAGCCCCACGGGGGTTTTAACTGAAGCTTTCTTT
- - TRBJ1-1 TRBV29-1 CSVSQVANTEAFF TGCAGCGTATCCCAGGTGGCGAACACTGAAGCTTTCTTT
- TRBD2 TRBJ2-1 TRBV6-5 CASSYLSGRANEQFF TGTGCCAGCAGTTACCTTAGCGGGAGGGCCAATGAGCAGTTCTTC
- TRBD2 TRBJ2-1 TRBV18 CASSPQREGFNEQFF TGTGCCAGCTCACCACAGCGGGAGGGTTTTAATGAGCAGTTCTTC